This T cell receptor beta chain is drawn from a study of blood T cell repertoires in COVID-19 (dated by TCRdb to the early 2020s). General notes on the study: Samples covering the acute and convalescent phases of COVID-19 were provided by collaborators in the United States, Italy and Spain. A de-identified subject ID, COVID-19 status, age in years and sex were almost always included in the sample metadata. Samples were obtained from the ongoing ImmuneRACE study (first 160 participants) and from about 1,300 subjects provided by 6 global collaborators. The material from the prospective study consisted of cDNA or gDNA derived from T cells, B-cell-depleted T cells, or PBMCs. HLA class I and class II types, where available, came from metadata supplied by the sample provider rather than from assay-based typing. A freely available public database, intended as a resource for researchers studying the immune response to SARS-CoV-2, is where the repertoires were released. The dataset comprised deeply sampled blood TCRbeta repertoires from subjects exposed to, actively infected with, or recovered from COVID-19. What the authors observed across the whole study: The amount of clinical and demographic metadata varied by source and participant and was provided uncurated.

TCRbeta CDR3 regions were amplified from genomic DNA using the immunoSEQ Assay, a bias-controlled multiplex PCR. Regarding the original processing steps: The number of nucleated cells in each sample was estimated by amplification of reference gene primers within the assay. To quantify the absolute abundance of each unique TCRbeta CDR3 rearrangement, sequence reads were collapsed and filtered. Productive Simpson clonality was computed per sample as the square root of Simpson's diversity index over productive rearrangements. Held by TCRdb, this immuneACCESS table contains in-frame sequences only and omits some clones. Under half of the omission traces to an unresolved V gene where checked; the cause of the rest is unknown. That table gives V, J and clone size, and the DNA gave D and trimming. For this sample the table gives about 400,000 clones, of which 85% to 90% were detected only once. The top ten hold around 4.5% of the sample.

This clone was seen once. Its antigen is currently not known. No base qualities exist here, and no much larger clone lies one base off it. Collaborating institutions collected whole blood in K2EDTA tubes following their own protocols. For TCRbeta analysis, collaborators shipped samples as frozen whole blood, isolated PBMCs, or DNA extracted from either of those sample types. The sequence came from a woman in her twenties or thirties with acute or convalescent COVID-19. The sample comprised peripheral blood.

The DNA sequence follows: TGTGCCAGTAGGGAGAGGGGGCGTCATGGCTACACCTTC. Translated, this is CASRERGRHGYTF. The sequence is built from TRBV19 and TRBJ1-2, with 7 junctional bases fitting TRBD1. V trim: 6 bases; J trim: 6 bases; unmatched bases: 7. The CDR3 contains 13 residues, cysteine and phenylalanine counted. Here the CDR3 DNA is all that survives: 39 bases in frame from base 1. The germline V gene (reference sequence) gives CDR1 as LNHDA and CDR2 as SQIVND.